The clone carrying this T cell receptor beta chain appeared many times. Unique molecular identifiers were used in preparing the TCRbeta library. TCRdb itself ran the PCR reads through MiXCR, one entry per CDR3 protein. The sample carries about 230,000 distinct CDR3 sequences, around 11% recorded once. The germline V gene has CDR1 KGHSH and CDR2 LQKENI. V was shortened by 3 bases and J by 6 bases, with 22 bases between the two germline ends. The CDR3 consists of 17 residues. These data come from a study of T-cell reconstitution after alpha-beta-depleted transplantation in children. This rearrangement joins TRBV18 to TRBJ2-3; D is tentatively TRBD1 or TRBD2 (6 bases each). The sample consisted of PBMCs from the stem cell graft donor, taken from the stem cell graft. This clonotype originated in a human donor who donated a stem cell graft to a child with acute lymphoblastic leukemia. The CDR3 region has the DNA TGTGCCAGCTCACCTCCTATTAAGGGGGACTTGAGGGATACGCAGTATTTT. This translates into CASSPPIKGDLRDTQYF.